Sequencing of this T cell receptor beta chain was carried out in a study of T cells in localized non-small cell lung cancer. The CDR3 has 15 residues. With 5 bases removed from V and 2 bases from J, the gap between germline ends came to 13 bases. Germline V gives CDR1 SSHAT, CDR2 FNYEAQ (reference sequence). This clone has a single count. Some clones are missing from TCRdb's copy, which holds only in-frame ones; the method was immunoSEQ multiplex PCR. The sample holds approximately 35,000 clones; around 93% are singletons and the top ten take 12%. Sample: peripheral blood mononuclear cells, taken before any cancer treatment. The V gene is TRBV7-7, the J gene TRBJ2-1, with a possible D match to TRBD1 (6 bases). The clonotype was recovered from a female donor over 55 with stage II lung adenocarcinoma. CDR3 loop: CASSPRTDTYNEQFF. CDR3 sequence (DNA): TGTGCCAGCAGCCCCCGGACAGATACCTACAATGAGCAGTTCTTC.